A selection of T cell receptor beta chains follows, all from one sample in a study of spatial heterogeneity in lung cancer. TCRdb used MiXCR to reprocess the 5' RACE reads, holding one entry per CDR3 protein. The table includes about 14,000 distinct CDR3 sequences, around 6% detected once. The sequences come from lung tumor tissue, collected at surgery. The receptors were gathered from a female donor with early-stage non-small cell lung cancer. Each CDR3 is given with its conserved first and last residue. Each record gives: D gene, clone size, V gene, J gene, CDR3 DNA, CDR3 protein. The D gene is left open where the match is weak. A clone size is listed for some rows: how often the clone was seen (once, few, many), or a class if it is expanded.

TRBD2	many	TRBV3-1	TRBJ2-5	TGTGCCAGCAGACGCGGACTAGCGGGGCTTCCAGAGACCCAGTACTTC	CASRRGLAGLPETQYF
TRBD1	many	TRBV3-1	TRBJ2-3	TGTGCCAGCAGCCGACCGGGACAGGCCACAGATACGCAGTATTTT	CASSRPGQATDTQYF
TRBD1	medium-sized	TRBV20-1	TRBJ1-5	TGCAGTGCTAGAGACACAGGGGGCAAGTACAATCAGCCCCAGCATTTT	CSARDTGGKYNQPQHF
TRBD2	many	TRBV5-1	TRBJ2-7	TGCGCCAGCAGCTCCGGGACTACCTACGAGCAGTACTTC	CASSSGTTYEQYF
-	medium-sized	TRBV7-9	TRBJ2-1	TGTGCCAGCAGCTTAGAAGGGGCAACTGCCTCCTACAATGAGCAGTTCTTC	CASSLEGATASYNEQFF
-	many	TRBV2	TRBJ2-1	TGTGCCAGCAGCGACACCGGGACCGGGCATAATGAGCAGTTCTTC	CASSDTGTGHNEQFF
-	many	TRBV6-5	TRBJ2-6	TGTGCCAGCAGTTACCAACGGGGGTTTTTCATCTCTGGGGCCAACGTCCTGACTTTC	CASSYQRGFFISGANVLTF
TRBD1	medium-sized	TRBV30	TRBJ1-6	TGTGCCTGGAGTTCGGGACAGGATAATTCACCCCTCCACTTT	CAWSSGQDNSPLHF
TRBD2	many	TRBV12-3/TRBV12-4	TRBJ2-3	TGTGCCAGCAGTTTCGGGGGGGCAGATACGCAGTATTTT	CASSFGGADTQYF
-	many	TRBV2	TRBJ1-2	TGTGCCAGCAACCAGGGGCGCACCTATGGCTACACCTTC	CASNQGRTYGYTF
-	many	TRBV12-3/TRBV12-4	TRBJ2-1	TGTGCCAGCAGTTTGCTGGGACACAACAATGAGCAGTTCTTC	CASSLLGHNNEQFF
-	many	TRBV6-2/TRBV6-3	TRBJ2-6	TGTGCCAGCAGAAGGGGGGGTAACTCTGGGGCCAACGTCCTGACTTTC	CASRRGGNSGANVLTF
TRBD1	many	TRBV7-2	TRBJ1-6	TGTGCCAGCAGTCTACGGCGACAGGGAAATTCACCCCTCCACTTT	CASSLRRQGNSPLHF
-	many	TRBV7-9	TRBJ2-3	TGTGCCAGCAGCTTAGCGGGGATGGCAGATACGCAGTATTTT	CASSLAGMADTQYF
-	medium-sized	TRBV7-2	TRBJ2-1	TGTGCCAGCAGCTTCCAGGGGCGCTACAATGAGCAGTTCTTC	CASSFQGRYNEQFF
-	many	TRBV2	TRBJ1-6	TGTGCCAGCAGCCTAGGTACAGGGTATAATTCACCCCTCCACTTT	CASSLGTGYNSPLHF
TRBD1	many	TRBV11-1	TRBJ1-1	TGTGCCAGCAGCTTAGCCGGGACAGGGAGGTCTTTCTTT	CASSLAGTGRSFF
TRBD2	many	TRBV12-3/TRBV12-4	TRBJ2-1	TGTGCCAGCAGTCCTACCGGCCGGCTAGCGGGGGTTTCGCGCTCCTACAATGAGCAGTTCTTC	CASSPTGRLAGVSRSYNEQFF
TRBD1	medium-sized	TRBV6-2/TRBV6-3	TRBJ1-2	TGTGCCAGTCGGGACAGCAACTATGGCTACACCTTC	CASRDSNYGYTF
TRBD1	many	TRBV2	TRBJ1-5	TGTGCCAGCAGGAGGGACAGGAGCAATCAGCCCCAGCATTTT	CASRRDRSNQPQHF
-	few	TRBV12-3/TRBV12-4	TRBJ1-2	TGTGCCAGCAGTAAAAGGACAGATTATGGCTACACCTTC	CASSKRTDYGYTF
TRBD1	-	TRBV20-1	TRBJ1-2	TGCAGTGCTAGCAGACAGGGCCCCAGCTATGGCTACACCTTC	CSASRQGPSYGYTF
-	many	TRBV12-3/TRBV12-4	TRBJ1-4	TGTGCCAGCAGTTTGGTGGGCGCAAAACTGTTTTTT	CASSLVGAKLFF
-	many	TRBV2	TRBJ1-1	TGTGCCAGCAGTGTTCAAACGAACACTGAAGCTTTCTTT	CASSVQTNTEAFF
-	many	TRBV20-1	TRBJ1-6	TGCAGTGCTAGAGCAAGAACTTATAATTCACCCCTCCACTTT	CSARARTYNSPLHF
-	many	TRBV7-2	TRBJ1-1	TGTGCCAGCAGGCGAGCTACAGGGAACACTGAAGCTTTCTTT	CASRRATGNTEAFF
TRBD1	many	TRBV6-2/TRBV6-3	TRBJ2-1	TGTGCCAGCAGTTACCACAGGGGGATCAATGAGCAGTTCTTC	CASSYHRGINEQFF